The 22 T cell receptor beta chains below were found in one sample sequenced in a study of blood T cell repertoires in COVID-19. Generated by immunoSEQ multiplex PCR, the TCRdb table keeps only in-frame clones and is missing some. The profile shows over 250,000 clones, under 95% of them singletons. Sequencing was done on a sample of PBMCs or T cells enriched from blood (not recorded which). The receptors originated from a man aged 55-75 years who had recovered from COVID-19.

This chain uses TRBV5-1 with TRBJ2-7; 10 bases are a match to TRBD2. Germline values: CDR1 SGHRS, CDR2 YFSETQ. This CDR3 region has 18 residues. V shed 7 bases and J 5 bases; nucleotides not matched to a gene: 21. CDR3 sequence reads: CASRVSASGSRGSNEQYF. For the CDR3, the DNA is TGCGCCAGCCGTGTTTCGGCTAGCGGGAGTCGCGGGTCTAACGAGCAGTACTTC.

CDR3 region: CASSLALRREGETQYF. DNA of the CDR3: TGTGCCAGCAGCTTAGCGCTCAGGCGGGAGGGCGAGACCCAGTACTTC. The J gene is TRBJ2-5, the V gene TRBV7-9; 9 bases line up with TRBD2. The CDR3 loop spans 16 amino acids. Germline CDR1 SEHNR, CDR2 FQNEAQ (reference sequence). The V segment lost 0 bases and the J segment 5 bases; nucleotides outside the gene matches: 7.

The genes are TRBV5-5 and TRBJ2-2; the match to TRBD2 covers 12 bases. V shed 3 bases and J 4 bases; nucleotides not matched to a gene: 13. The CDR3 covers 19 residues. Looked up from germline, CDR1 is SGHKS and CDR2 is YYEKEE (reference sequence). The CDR3 protein is CASSSLALAGGPGTGELFF. The CDR3 DNA is TGTGCCAGCAGCTCCCTGGCCCTAGCGGGGGGGCCGGGCACCGGGGAGCTGTTTTTT.

The chain combines TRBV6-9 with TRBJ1-5; D is uncertain. The germline gives CDR1 MNHGY, CDR2 SVAAGI. The CDR3 is 17 residues long. Deletions cut 7 bases from V and 7 bases from J, with 26 bases between. The CDR3, as DNA: TGTGCCAGCAAAGGCAGGATTGTCAGGTCGCGAAGGCAGCCCCAGCATTTT. Residues: CASKGRIVRSRRQPQHF.

This clone was picked up a small number of times. The chain carries TRBV7-6 and TRBJ2-1, with D tentatively TRBD1 (6 bases). CDR1 and CDR2 (germline): SGHVS, FNYEAQ. Trimming pared 6 bases from V and 7 bases from J, leaving 19 bases between. CDR3 length: 15 residues. This chain's CDR3 is CASSTGSRSSNEQFF. In nucleotides, the CDR3 is TGTGCCAGCAGTACAGGGTCTCGGAGTTCTAATGAGCAGTTCTTC.

The chain recombines TRBV2 with TRBJ1-2; D not resolved. This CDR3 spans 14 amino acids. Trimming pared 5 bases from V and 0 bases from J, leaving 10 bases between. Germline assignment: CDR1 SNHLY and CDR2 FYNNEI. The CDR3 is CASSKRLTNYGYTF. The CDR3 region has the DNA TGTGCCAGCAGTAAGCGGCTTACTAACTATGGCTACACCTTC.

A single count supports this clone. The V and J genes are TRBV7-8 and TRBJ1-5; TRBD1 agrees at 8 bases. CDR3 length: 14 residues. The V and J ends lost 5 bases and 6 bases, in that order; junction bases with no gene match: 6. Germline V gene sequence: CDR1 SGHVS, CDR2 FQNEAQ. The DNA of the CDR3 is TGTGCCAGCAGCGAGGACAGGGTAGTTCAGCCCCAGCATTTT. The encoded protein is CASSEDRVVQPQHF.

The chain employs TRBV7-9 and TRBJ1-2; 9 bases are shared with TRBD1. J was trimmed by 6 bases and V by 4 bases; bases with no gene match: 18. The CDR3 runs 18 residues. CDR1 SEHNR and CDR2 FQNEAQ come from the germline V gene (reference sequence). CDR3: CASSSFKYGQGRGDGYTF. DNA for the CDR3: TGTGCCAGCAGCTCTTTTAAATACGGACAGGGGCGCGGGGATGGCTACACCTTC.

The chain has TRBV10-3 and TRBJ2-3; TRBD1 matches 7 bases. Trimming at V came to 10 bases and at J to 4 bases, leaving 8 bases not matched to a gene. CDR1 and CDR2 from the germline V gene are ENHRY and SYGVKD. The CDR3 loop spans 13 amino acids. The CDR3 is CATRETGSDTQYF. CDR3 bases: TGTGCCACCAGGGAGACAGGGTCAGATACGCAGTATTTT.

The chain is built from TRBV7-9 and TRBJ1-1; tentatively, D is TRBD1 (5 bases). The ends were cut back, 5 bases at V and 0 bases at J, with 10 bases in the middle. CDR1 and CDR2 (germline): SEHNR, FQNEAQ (reference sequence). This CDR3 has 14 residues. For the CDR3, the DNA is TGTGCCAGCAGCGTCGACAGTATGAACACTGAAGCTTTCTTT. Residues: CASSVDSMNTEAFF.

This sequence joins TRBV7-2 and TRBJ2-7; 9 nucleotides match TRBD2. V was pared by 0 bases and J by 5 bases, with 8 bases of the junction left unmatched. Per the germline V gene, CDR1 is SGHTA and CDR2 is FQGNSA. This CDR3 is 16 amino acids long. The CDR3 here is CASSLAGVSGGHEQYF. CDR3 coding DNA: TGTGCCAGCAGCTTAGCGGGGGTTAGCGGGGGCCACGAGCAGTACTTC.

The chain carries TRBV4-1 and TRBJ1-1; TRBD1 matches at 7 bases. The CDR3 totals 13 residues. The V and J ends lost 4 bases and 1 base, in that order; junction bases with no gene match: 0. Germline V gives CDR1 MGHRA, CDR2 YSYEKL. In DNA, the CDR3 is TGCGCCAGCAGCCGGACAGGGAACACTGAAGCTTTCTTT. Amino acid sequence: CASSRTGNTEAFF.

The J gene is TRBJ2-7, the V gene TRBV30; TRBD1 is a possible D gene (5 bases). The CDR3 has 13 residues. V lost 6 bases and J lost 0, with 12 bases in between. The germline gives CDR1 GTSNPN, CDR2 SVGIG (reference sequence). In DNA, the CDR3 is TGTGCCTGCGCAAGACAGCCCTCCTACGAGCAGTACTTC. It codes for CACARQPSYEQYF. The full variable domain, its missing parts supplied by reference TRBV30 and TRBJ2-7, is SQTIHQWPATLVQPVGSPLSLECTVEGTSNPNLYWYRQAAGRGLQLLFYSVGIGQISSEVPQNLSASRPQDRQFILSSKKLLLSDSGFYLCACARQPSYEQYFGPGTRLTVT.

The chain employs TRBV28 and TRBJ1-4, with 7 bases fitting TRBD1. With V trimmed by 6 bases and J by 8 bases, 6 bases remained unmatched. The CDR3 contains 13 residues. Germline values: CDR1 MDHEN, CDR2 SYDVKM. The CDR3 loop is CASRQGSREKLFF. The CDR3 DNA is TGTGCCAGCAGACAGGGGTCGCGGGAAAAACTGTTTTTT.

The V and J genes are TRBV9 and TRBJ2-7; D gene ambiguous. Germline V gene lookup returns CDR1 SGDLS and CDR2 YYNGEE. There are 15 residues in the CDR3. V lost 2 bases to trimming and J lost 10 bases, with 22 bases between them. This chain's CDR3 is CASSVGLAQVSVQYF. In DNA, the CDR3 is TGTGCCAGCAGCGTCGGTCTGGCGCAGGTTTCCGTACAGTACTTC.

The chain is built from TRBV6-1 and TRBJ1-5; D perhaps matches TRBD1 (6 bases). Deletions cut 2 bases from V and 0 bases from J, with 14 bases between. Germline V gene data show CDR1 as MNHNS and CDR2 as SASEGT. CDR3 size: 17 residues. The CDR3 sequence is CASSERARTDSNQPQHF. In DNA, the CDR3 is TGTGCCAGCAGTGAACGGGCCCGGACAGATAGCAATCAGCCCCAGCATTTT.

This clone was recorded a few times. The CDR3 protein is CASSSGLAGGLTGELFF. The DNA for the CDR3 is TGCGCCAGCAGCTCGGGACTAGCGGGGGGATTGACCGGGGAGCTGTTTTTT. J is TRBJ2-2 and V is TRBV5-1; 15 positions match TRBD2. The CDR3 contains 17 residues. J was trimmed by 5 bases and V by 3 bases; bases with no gene match: 5. Per germline, CDR1 SGHRS and CDR2 YFSETQ.

The gene calls are TRBV7-2 and TRBJ1-6, with TRBD1 identical over 8 bases. V was clipped by 4 bases and J by 9 bases; unmatched bases: 11. This CDR3 is 16 amino acids long. Germline V lookup: CDR1 SGHTA, CDR2 FQGNSA. CDR3 amino acids: CASSSWTGRASSPLHF. The CDR3 region has the DNA TGTGCCAGCAGCTCCTGGACAGGGCGGGCAAGTTCACCCCTCCACTTT.

The gene calls are TRBV19 and TRBJ2-3, with D hard to call. Germline V gene sequence: CDR1 LNHDA, CDR2 SQIVND (reference sequence). V was cut by 7 bases and J by 4 bases, with 12 bases left in between. The CDR3 extends over 13 amino acids. The CDR3 bases are TGTGCCAGTAACGAACGCACGGCAGATACGCAGTATTTT. It encodes CASNERTADTQYF. Full variable domain (outside the CDR3, taken from reference TRBV19 and TRBJ2-3): DGGITQSPKYLFRKEGQNVTLSCEQNLNHDAMYWYRQDPGQGLRLIYYSQIVNDFQKGDIAEGYSVSREKKESFPLTVTSAQKNPTAFYLCASNERTADTQYFGPGTRLTVL.

The V call is TRBV7-8, the J call TRBJ1-2, with TRBD1 identical over 7 bases. CDR3 size: 15 residues. Germline V gene sequence: CDR1 SGHVS, CDR2 FQNEAQ. V lost 1 base to trimming and J lost 1 base; unmatched junction nucleotides: 3. The chain's CDR3 is CASSLGQGFNYGYTF. DNA for the CDR3: TGTGCCAGCAGCTTAGGACAGGGATTTAACTATGGCTACACCTTC.

This chain links TRBV25-1 with TRBJ1-1, with 7 bases identical to TRBD1. Germline V CDR1 and CDR2: MGHDK, SYGVNS. J lost 2 bases, V lost 7 bases, and 4 bases had no gene match. This CDR3 has 13 residues. The CDR3 DNA follows: TGTGCCAGCAAAGACAGGGCAAACACTGAAGCTTTCTTT. It yields the protein CASKDRANTEAFF.

The gene calls are TRBV12-3 or TRBV12-4 and TRBJ2-3, with D possibly being TRBD2 (6 bases). V was trimmed by 7 bases and J by 8 bases, leaving 16 bases between them. The CDR3 contains 13 residues. The CDR3 is CASTLGGPTTQYF. DNA for the CDR3: TGTGCCAGCACCCTGGGGGGACCAACTACGCAGTATTTT.